This T cell receptor beta chain emerged from a study of cytomegalovirus exposure and HLA in healthy donors (dated by TCRdb to about 2017). Context from the whole study: According to a later analysis, the 120 validation repertoires were produced on the same platform as the 700 or so repertoires of the first cohort. The study aimed to test whether cataloging public T cell receptors could reveal signatures of past pathogen exposure. Along with the approximately 700-subject first cohort, a separate validation cohort of 120 different subjects was used. To predict cytomegalovirus infection status, the study combined high-throughput TCR immunosequencing, statistical association of individual TCRs with disease status, and machine learning.

With respect to this clone: Which antigen it targets is not known. No much larger clone exists at a distance of one base, and base qualities are not known.

The research as a whole found: It was suggested by the authors that the approach could potentially be generalized to other disease states and immunological phenotypes. A few of the identified cytomegalovirus-associated TCR beta chains were confirmed in vitro to be specific for cytomegalovirus antigens. The study gave a list of under 200 TCR beta chains associated with cytomegalovirus. Across donors, most TCR sequences were observed very rarely, whereas some public TCRs were present in many individuals. A later analysis found that TCRs clustered in the first cohort also tended to co-occur in the 110 or so validation repertoires, with 94% of cluster scores above 0. All 120 or so repertoires were used to score co-occurrence in the validation cohort in a later analysis, because that analysis had no HLA typing for the cohort. The classifier was reported to diagnose cytomegalovirus status with high specificity and sensitivity in both the original cohort and the validation cohort.

CDR1 is given as MDHEN and CDR2 as SYDVKM, both from the germline V gene. Here V drops 5 bases and J drops 4 bases, and the junction holds 5 bases not matched to any gene. The CDR3 spans 15 residues, from the cysteine through the phenylalanine. The kept DNA is CDR3 alone, 45 bases in frame from the first base. The donors were included in the validation cohort of approximately 130 subjects, a group kept apart from the roughly 730-subject first cohort. Library preparation employed the immunoSEQ multiplex PCR assay. The source study handled its data this way. A statistical classification framework was built for diagnosing cytomegalovirus status from the catalog of TCR beta chain sequences. The table comes from immuneACCESS by way of TCRdb, which keeps in-frame sequences with V and J called. Part of the clones is missing from these tables; in studies checked, under half for an unresolved V gene and the rest for unknown reasons. D and trimming were read from the DNA, whereas the V and J calls and clone size are those reported in that table. The sample table contains tens of thousands of clones; only one count was recorded for more than 70% of them. The ten top clones hold roughly 1.2% of the sample.

Material: PBMCs. The chain uses TRBV28 and TRBJ2-3; TRBD1 agrees with 11 junctional bases. The TCR was taken from a woman aged 18-30 years in good health and CMV-seronegative. The DNA is TGTGCCAGCAGTAGAAGGACAGGGGGCGCAGATACGCAGTATTTT. It translates as CASSRRTGGADTQYF. With the portions outside the CDR3 filled from the reference TRBV28 and TRBJ2-3 genes, the complete variable region becomes DVKVTQSSRYLVKRTGEKVFLECVQDMDHENMFWYRQDPGLGLRLIYFSYDVKMKEKGDIPEGYSVSREKKERFSLILESASTNQTSMYLCASSRRTGGADTQYFGPGTRLTVL.